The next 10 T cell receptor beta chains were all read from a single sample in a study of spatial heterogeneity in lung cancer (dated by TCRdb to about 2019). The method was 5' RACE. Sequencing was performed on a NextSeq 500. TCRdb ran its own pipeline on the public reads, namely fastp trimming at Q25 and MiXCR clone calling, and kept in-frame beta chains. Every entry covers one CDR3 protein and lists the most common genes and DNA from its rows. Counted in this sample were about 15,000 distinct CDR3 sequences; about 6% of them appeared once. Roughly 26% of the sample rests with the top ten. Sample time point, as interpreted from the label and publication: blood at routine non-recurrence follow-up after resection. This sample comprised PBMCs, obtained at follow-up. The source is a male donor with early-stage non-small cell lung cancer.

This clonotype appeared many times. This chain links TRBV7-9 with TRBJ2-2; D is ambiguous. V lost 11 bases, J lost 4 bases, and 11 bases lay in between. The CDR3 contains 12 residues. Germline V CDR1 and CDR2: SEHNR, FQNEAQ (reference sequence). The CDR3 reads CAPNTGTGELFF. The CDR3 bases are TGTGCCCCTAACACCGGCACCGGGGAGCTGTTTTTT.

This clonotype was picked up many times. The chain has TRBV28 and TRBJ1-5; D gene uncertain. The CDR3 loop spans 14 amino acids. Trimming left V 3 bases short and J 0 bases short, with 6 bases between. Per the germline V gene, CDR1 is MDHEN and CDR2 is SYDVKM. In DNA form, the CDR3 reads TGTGCCAGCAGTTTTGGGCGTAGCAATCAGCCCCAGCATTTT. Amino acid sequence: CASSFGRSNQPQHF.

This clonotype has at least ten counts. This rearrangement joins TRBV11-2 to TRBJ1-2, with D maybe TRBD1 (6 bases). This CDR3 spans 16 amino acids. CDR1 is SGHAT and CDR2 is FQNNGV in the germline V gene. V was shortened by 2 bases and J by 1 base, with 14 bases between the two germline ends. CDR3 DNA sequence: TGTGCCAGCAGCTTAAGAGTAGGGGGGATTAACTATGGCTACACCTTC. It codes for CASSLRVGGINYGYTF.

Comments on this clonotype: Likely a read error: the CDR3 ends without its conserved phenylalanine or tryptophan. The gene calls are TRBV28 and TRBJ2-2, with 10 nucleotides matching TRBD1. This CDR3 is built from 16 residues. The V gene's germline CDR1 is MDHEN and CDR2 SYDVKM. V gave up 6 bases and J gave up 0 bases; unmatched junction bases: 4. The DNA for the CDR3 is TGTGCCAGCAGCTCTGGACAGGGGGCGAACACCGGGGAGCTGTTTTTA. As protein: CASSSGQGANTGELFL.

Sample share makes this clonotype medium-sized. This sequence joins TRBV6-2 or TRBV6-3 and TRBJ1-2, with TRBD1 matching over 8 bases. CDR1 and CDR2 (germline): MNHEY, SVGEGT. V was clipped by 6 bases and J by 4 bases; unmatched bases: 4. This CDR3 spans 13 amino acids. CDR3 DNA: TGTGCCAGCAGGCCAACAGGGGGCTATGGCTACACCTTC. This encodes CASRPTGGYGYTF.

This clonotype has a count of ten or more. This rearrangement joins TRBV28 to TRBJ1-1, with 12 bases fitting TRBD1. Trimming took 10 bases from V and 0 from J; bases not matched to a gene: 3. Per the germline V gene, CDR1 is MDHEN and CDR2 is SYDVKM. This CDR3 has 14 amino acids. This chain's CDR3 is CATGTGGVNTEAFF. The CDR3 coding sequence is TGTGCCACCGGGACAGGGGGCGTGAACACTGAAGCTTTCTTT. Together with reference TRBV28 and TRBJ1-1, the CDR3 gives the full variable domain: DVKVTQSSRYLVKRTGEKVFLECVQDMDHENMFWYRQDPGLGLRLIYFSYDVKMKEKGDIPEGYSVSREKKERFSLILESASTNQTSMYLCATGTGGVNTEAFFGQGTRLTVV.

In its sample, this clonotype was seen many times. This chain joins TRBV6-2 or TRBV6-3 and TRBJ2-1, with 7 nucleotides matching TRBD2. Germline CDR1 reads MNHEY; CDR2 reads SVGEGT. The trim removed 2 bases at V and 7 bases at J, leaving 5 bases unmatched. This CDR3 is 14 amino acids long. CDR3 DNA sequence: TGTGCCAGCAGTTACGTTGGTAGCGGGAATGAGCAGTTCTTC. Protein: CASSYVGSGNEQFF.

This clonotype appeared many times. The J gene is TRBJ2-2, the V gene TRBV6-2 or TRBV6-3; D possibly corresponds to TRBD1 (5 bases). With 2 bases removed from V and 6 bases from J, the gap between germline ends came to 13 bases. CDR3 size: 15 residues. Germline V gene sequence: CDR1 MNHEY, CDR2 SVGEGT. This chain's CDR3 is CASSYVGRFPGELFF. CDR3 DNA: TGTGCCAGCAGTTACGTGGGGCGGTTTCCCGGGGAGCTGTTTTTT.

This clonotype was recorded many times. CDR3 nucleotide sequence: TGTGCCATCAGTGGTAACCGGGACAGCGCCTATGGCTACACCTTC. Amino acids: CAISGNRDSAYGYTF. The J gene is TRBJ1-2, the V gene TRBV10-3; 7 bases fit TRBD1. The V gene's germline CDR1 is ENHRY and CDR2 SYGVKD. V trimming: 4 bases; J trimming: 4 bases; junction bases outside the gene matches: 9. CDR3 length equals 15 residues.

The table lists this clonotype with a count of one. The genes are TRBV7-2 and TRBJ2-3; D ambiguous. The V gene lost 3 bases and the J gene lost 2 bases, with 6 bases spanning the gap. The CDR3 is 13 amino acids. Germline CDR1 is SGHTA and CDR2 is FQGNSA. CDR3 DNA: TGTGCCAGCAGCTTGACCAACACAGATACGCAGTATTTT. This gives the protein CASSLTNTDTQYF. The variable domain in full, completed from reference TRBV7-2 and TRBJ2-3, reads GAGVSQSPSNKVTEKGKDVELRCDPISGHTALYWYRQSLGQGLEFLIYFQGNSAPDKSGLPSDRFSAERTGGSVSTLTIQRTQQEDSAVYLCASSLTNTDTQYFGPGTRLTVL.